This T cell receptor beta chain was captured in a study of T cell responses to AZD1222 COVID-19 vaccine. Study-wide results and caveats: Females made up more of the donors, who were largely white British, and clonal diversity may have come out too low. The peak T cell response came first, and repertoires were sampled only after it.

This clone was seen once. Its antigen is unknown. Germline CDR1 is KGHSH and CDR2 is LQKENI. The CDR3 spans 14 residues. With 3 bases removed from V and 5 bases from J, the gap between germline ends came to 8 bases. Clones were sequenced by immunoSEQ multiplex PCR, and TCRdb holds only the in-frame ones, with some missing. The sample records about 150,000 clones, 93% being singletons. Sequencing used peripheral blood, obtained on day 0 of AZD1222 vaccination. The chain uses TRBV18 and TRBJ1-6; D gene uncertain. The sequence was collected from an adult in good health. CDR3 bases: TGTGCCAGCTCACCTGGTGGGGATAATTCACCCCTCCACTTT. It codes for CASSPGGDNSPLHF.